These 17 T cell receptor beta chains were all obtained from the same sample, sequenced in a study of cytomegalovirus exposure and HLA in healthy donors. Amplification used 60 Vbeta primers and 13 Jbeta primers. Measured with immunoSEQ multiplex PCR; TCRdb has only the in-frame clones, and not every one. The table has some 200,000 clones, approximately 80% seen once. The specimen sequenced was PBMCs. These receptor sequences come from a girl under 18 in good health and CMV-seronegative.

This sequence joins TRBV6-6 and TRBJ2-3; the D is unclear. This CDR3 region has 12 residues. The V gene's germline CDR1 is MNHNY and CDR2 SVGAGI (reference sequence). Trimming took off 6 bases at V and 2 bases at J, with 6 bases between the two ends. Here the CDR3 reads CASRPDTDTQYF. The CDR3 DNA is TGTGCCAGCAGGCCAGACACAGATACGCAGTATTTT.

The J gene is TRBJ1-2, the V gene TRBV5-1; no clear D gene. The CDR3 spans 13 residues. From germline, CDR1 is SGHRS and CDR2 YFSETQ. V lost 1 base, J lost 2 bases, and 6 bases lay in between. CDR3 sequence reads: CASSLIANYGYTF. CDR3 nucleotide sequence: TGCGCCAGCAGCTTGATAGCAAACTATGGCTACACCTTC.

A word on this clone: This CDR3 is also generated by other DNA sequences in the sample. The DNA of the CDR3 is TGTGCCAGCAGCGTAGGGGGAGCTGGGGCCAACGTCCTGACTTTC. This encodes CASSVGGAGANVLTF. The chain uses TRBV9 and TRBJ2-6; perhaps TRBD2 as D (5 bases). V was shortened by 0 bases and J by 2 bases, with 6 bases between the two germline ends. The germline V gene has CDR1 SGDLS and CDR2 YYNGEE. This CDR3 region has 15 residues.

The genes are TRBV7-9 and TRBJ2-5, with TRBD2 matching 9 bases. The CDR3 loop spans 14 amino acids. The trim removed 5 bases at V and 5 bases at J, leaving 6 bases unmatched. Germline CDR1 and CDR2: SEHNR and FQNEAQ (reference sequence). The CDR3 loop reads CASSTTSGWETQYF. CDR3 sequence (DNA): TGTGCCAGCAGCACCACTAGCGGGTGGGAGACCCAGTACTTC.

This chain connects TRBV7-9 to TRBJ2-7; D is unresolved. CDR3 size: 15 residues. V was trimmed by 5 bases and J by 4 bases, leaving 18 bases between them. Germline values: CDR1 SEHNR, CDR2 FQNEAQ (reference sequence). CDR3 in amino acids: CASSPVPGTTYEQYF. The CDR3 DNA reads TGTGCCAGCAGCCCGGTTCCCGGAACTACTTACGAGCAGTACTTC.

The chain recombines TRBV5-5 with TRBJ1-3; tentatively, D is TRBD1 (5 bases). Per germline, CDR1 SGHKS and CDR2 YYEKEE (reference sequence). Trimming shortened V by 3 bases and J by 3 bases, and 16 bases separated the two germline ends. This CDR3 has 16 residues. The CDR3 protein is CASSSQGKLVGNTIYF. The CDR3 coding sequence is TGTGCCAGCAGCTCCCAGGGAAAGCTGGTTGGAAACACCATATATTTT.

This chain joins TRBV30 and TRBJ2-7, with 7 bases that match TRBD1. The CDR3 is 13 residues long. V shed 8 bases and J 1 base; nucleotides not matched to a gene: 8. Looked up from germline, CDR1 is GTSNPN and CDR2 is SVGIG (reference sequence). The CDR3 here is CAGRAQGSYEQYF. The CDR3 nucleotides are TGTGCCGGCAGGGCACAGGGGTCCTACGAGCAGTACTTC.

This clone was detected once. This chain links TRBV19 with TRBJ2-3; 9 bases map to TRBD2. There are 13 residues in the CDR3. Germline-derived CDR1 and CDR2 are LNHDA and SQIVND (reference sequence). DNA for the CDR3: TGTGCAGAAGGCGGGGGGGCCGTAGATACGCAGTATTTT. It encodes CAEGGGAVDTQYF. The complete variable domain, with remaining parts taken from reference TRBV19 and TRBJ2-3, reads DGGITQSPKYLFRKEGQNVTLSCEQNLNHDAMYWYRQDPGQGLRLIYYSQIVNDFQKGDIAEGYSVSREKKESFPLTVTSAQKNPTAFYLCAEGGGAVDTQYFGPGTRLTVL.

The chain uses TRBV7-9 and TRBJ2-3; 7 nucleotides match TRBD2. V lost 4 bases and J lost 6; bases outside the gene matches: 7. This CDR3 has 14 amino acids. Germline V gives CDR1 SEHNR, CDR2 FQNEAQ (reference sequence). CDR3 region: CASSSRPRGDTQYF. CDR3 DNA sequence: TGTGCCAGCAGCTCCCGACCGCGGGGGGATACGCAGTATTTT.

J is TRBJ2-5 and V is TRBV15, with TRBD2 identical over 8 bases. The CDR3 has 16 amino acids. Germline loops: CDR1 LNHNV, CDR2 YYDKDF (reference sequence). The ends lost 1 base at V and 4 bases at J; junction bases unmatched: 8. CDR3 sequence reads: CATSRGGTGGAETQYF. Written as DNA, the CDR3 is TGTGCCACCAGCAGAGGTGGGACGGGAGGGGCAGAGACCCAGTACTTC.

The gene calls are TRBV19 and TRBJ2-2, with TRBD2 matching over 11 bases. The CDR3 length is 15 residues. Trimming removed 3 bases from V and 7 bases from J; junction bases left unmatched: 4. Germline V gene data show CDR1 as LNHDA and CDR2 as SQIVND (reference sequence). CDR3: CASSITSGSGGELFF. In DNA form, the CDR3 reads TGTGCCAGTAGTATTACTAGCGGGAGTGGCGGGGAGCTGTTTTTT.

This chain links TRBV5-1 with TRBJ2-6, with D unresolved. This CDR3 spans 16 amino acids. Germline V gene lookup returns CDR1 SGHRS and CDR2 YFSETQ. V dropped 5 bases and J dropped 1 base, with 13 bases sitting between them. The CDR3 DNA is TGCGCCAGCAGTTTTTCCCCTTTTTCTGGGGCCAACGTCCTGACTTTC. Encoded protein: CASSFSPFSGANVLTF.

The V gene is TRBV7-2, the J gene TRBJ1-1; 9 bases map to TRBD1. With V trimmed by 6 bases and J by 1 base, 3 bases remained unmatched. This CDR3 region has 14 residues. The V gene's germline CDR1 is SGHTA and CDR2 FQGNSA. CDR3 residues: CASSLQGANTEAFF. CDR3 DNA: TGTGCCAGCAGTTTACAGGGGGCGAACACTGAAGCTTTCTTT.

The CDR3 sequence is CASLDRGETQYF. As DNA, the CDR3 is TGTGCCAGTTTGGATCGGGGGGAGACCCAGTACTTC. The chain carries TRBV6-1 and TRBJ2-5, with D possibly being TRBD2 (6 bases). V was cut by 9 bases and J by 5 bases, with 13 bases left in between. Germline V lookup: CDR1 MNHNS, CDR2 SASEGT. CDR3 length: 12 amino acids.

The V gene is TRBV7-6, the J gene TRBJ2-1; weak D call: TRBD1 (6 bases). V lost 1 base, J lost 4 bases, and 11 bases lay in between. This CDR3 region has 15 residues. CDR1 is SGHVS and CDR2 is FNYEAQ in the germline V gene. The CDR3, as DNA: TGTGCCAGCAGCTTAGAGGGGACACCTTACAATGAGCAGTTCTTC. Its translation is CASSLEGTPYNEQFF.

The chain links TRBV18 to TRBJ1-2; 8 nucleotides agree with TRBD1. V shed 3 bases, J shed 7 bases, and the junction held 10 bases outside the gene matches. The CDR3 totals 15 residues. Germline CDR1 KGHSH, CDR2 LQKENI. The CDR3 region has the DNA TGTGCCAGCTCACCTTTTATGGACAGGGTCCGTGGCTACACCTTC. It codes for CASSPFMDRVRGYTF.

The chain couples TRBV6-1 to TRBJ1-1; a possible D gene is TRBD1 (6 bases). CDR3 length: 15 amino acids. Trimming removed 8 bases at V and 1 base at J, with 17 bases between. Germline V gives CDR1 MNHNS, CDR2 SASEGT. This CDR3 is CASLDGGRGNTEAFF. CDR3 DNA sequence: TGTGCCAGCCTCGACGGGGGGCGCGGGAACACTGAAGCTTTCTTT.